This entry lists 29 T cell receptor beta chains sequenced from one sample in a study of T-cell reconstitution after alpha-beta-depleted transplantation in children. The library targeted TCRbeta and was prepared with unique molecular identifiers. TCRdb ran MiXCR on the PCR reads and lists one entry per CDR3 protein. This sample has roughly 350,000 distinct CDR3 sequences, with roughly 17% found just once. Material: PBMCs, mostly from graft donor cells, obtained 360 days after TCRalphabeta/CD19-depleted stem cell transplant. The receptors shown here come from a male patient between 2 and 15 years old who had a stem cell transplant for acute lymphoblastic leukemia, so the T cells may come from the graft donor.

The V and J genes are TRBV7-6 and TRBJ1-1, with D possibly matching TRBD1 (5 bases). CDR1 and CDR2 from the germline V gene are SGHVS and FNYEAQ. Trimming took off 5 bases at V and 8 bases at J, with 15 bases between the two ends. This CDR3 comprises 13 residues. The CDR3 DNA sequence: TGTGCCAGCAGCCCCGGGACCTTCCTAGAAGCTTTCTTT. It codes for CASSPGTFLEAFF.

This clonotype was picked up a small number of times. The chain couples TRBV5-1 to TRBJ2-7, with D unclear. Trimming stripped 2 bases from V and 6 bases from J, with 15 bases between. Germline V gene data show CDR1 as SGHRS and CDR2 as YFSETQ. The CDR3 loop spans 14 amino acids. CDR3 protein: CASSFRPGSSEQYF. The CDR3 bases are TGCGCCAGCAGCTTTAGACCGGGTAGTAGCGAGCAGTACTTC.

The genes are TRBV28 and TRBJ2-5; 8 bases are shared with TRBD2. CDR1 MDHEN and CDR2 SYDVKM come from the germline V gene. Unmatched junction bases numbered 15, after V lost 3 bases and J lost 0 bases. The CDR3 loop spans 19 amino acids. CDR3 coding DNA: TGTGCCAGCAGTTTCGGGACCGGGACTAGGGCCCTCTACCAAGAGACCCAGTACTTC. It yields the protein CASSFGTGTRALYQETQYF.

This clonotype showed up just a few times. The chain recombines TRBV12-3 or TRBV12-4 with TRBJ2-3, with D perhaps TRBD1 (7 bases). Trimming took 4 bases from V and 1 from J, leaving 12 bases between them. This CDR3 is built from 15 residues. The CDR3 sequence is CASSSPRGGTDTQYF. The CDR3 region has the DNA TGTGCCAGCAGTTCGCCCAGGGGGGGCACAGATACGCAGTATTTT.

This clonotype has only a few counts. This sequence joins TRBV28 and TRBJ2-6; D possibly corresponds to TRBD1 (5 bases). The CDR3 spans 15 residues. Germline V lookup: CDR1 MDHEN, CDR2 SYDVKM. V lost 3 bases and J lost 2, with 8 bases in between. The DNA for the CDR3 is TGTGCCAGCAGTTTGCCAGGGACTGGGGCCAACGTCCTGACTTTC. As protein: CASSLPGTGANVLTF.

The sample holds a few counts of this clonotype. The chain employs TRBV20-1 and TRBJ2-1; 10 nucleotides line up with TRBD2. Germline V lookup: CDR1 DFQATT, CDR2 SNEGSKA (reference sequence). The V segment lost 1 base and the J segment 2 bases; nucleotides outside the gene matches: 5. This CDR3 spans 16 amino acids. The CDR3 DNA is TGCAGTGCTAGAGGGAGCGGGAGGGACCCCTACAATGAGCAGTTCTTC. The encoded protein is CSARGSGRDPYNEQFF.

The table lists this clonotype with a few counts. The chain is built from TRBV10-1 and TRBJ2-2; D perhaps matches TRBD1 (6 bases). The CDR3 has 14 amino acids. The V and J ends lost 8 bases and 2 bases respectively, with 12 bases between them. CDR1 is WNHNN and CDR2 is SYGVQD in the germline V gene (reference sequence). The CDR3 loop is CASGKGGNTGELFF. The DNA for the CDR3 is TGCGCCAGCGGAAAAGGGGGTAACACCGGGGAGCTGTTTTTT.

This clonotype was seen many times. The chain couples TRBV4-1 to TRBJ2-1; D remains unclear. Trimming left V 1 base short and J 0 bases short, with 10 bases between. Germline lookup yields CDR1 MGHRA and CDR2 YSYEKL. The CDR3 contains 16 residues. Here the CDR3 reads CASSQVGVSSYNEQFF. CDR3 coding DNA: TGCGCCAGCAGCCAAGTGGGCGTGAGCTCCTACAATGAGCAGTTCTTC.

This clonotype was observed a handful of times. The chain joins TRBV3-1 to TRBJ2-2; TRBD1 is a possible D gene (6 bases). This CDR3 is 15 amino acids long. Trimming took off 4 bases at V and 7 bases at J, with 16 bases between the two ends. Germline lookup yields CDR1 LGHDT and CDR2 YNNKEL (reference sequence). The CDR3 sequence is CASSPPGTKYGELFF. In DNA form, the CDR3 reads TGTGCCAGCAGCCCCCCCGGGACAAAATACGGGGAGCTGTTTTTT.

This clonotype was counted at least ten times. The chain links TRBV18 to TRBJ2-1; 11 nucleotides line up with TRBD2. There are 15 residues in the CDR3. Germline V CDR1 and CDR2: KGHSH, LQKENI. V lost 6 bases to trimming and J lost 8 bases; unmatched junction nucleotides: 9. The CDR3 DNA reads TGTGCCAGCTCGCGGACTAGCGGGCGAAGGGATGAGCAGTTCTTC. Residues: CASSRTSGRRDEQFF.

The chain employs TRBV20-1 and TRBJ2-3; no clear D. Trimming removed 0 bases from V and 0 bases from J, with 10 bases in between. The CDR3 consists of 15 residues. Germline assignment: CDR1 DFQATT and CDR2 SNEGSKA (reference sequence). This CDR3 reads CSARDSGRSTDTQYF. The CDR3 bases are TGCAGTGCTAGAGATTCGGGCAGGAGCACAGATACGCAGTATTTT.

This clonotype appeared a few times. DNA of the CDR3: TGTGCCTGGGGGGCCTCCCGAGGAGATACGCAGTATTTT. It encodes CAWGASRGDTQYF. The chain carries TRBV30 and TRBJ2-3; D is possibly TRBD1 (5 bases). The CDR3 runs to 13 residues. Germline-derived CDR1 and CDR2 are GTSNPN and SVGIG (reference sequence). V dropped 5 bases and J dropped 5 bases, with 14 bases sitting between them.

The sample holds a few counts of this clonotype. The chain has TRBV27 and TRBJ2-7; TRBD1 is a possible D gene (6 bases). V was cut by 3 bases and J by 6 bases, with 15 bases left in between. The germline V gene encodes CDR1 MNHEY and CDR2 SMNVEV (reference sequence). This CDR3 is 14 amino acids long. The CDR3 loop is CASSLGTTPGEQYF. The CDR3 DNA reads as TGTGCCAGCAGTTTGGGGACAACACCTGGCGAGCAGTACTTC.

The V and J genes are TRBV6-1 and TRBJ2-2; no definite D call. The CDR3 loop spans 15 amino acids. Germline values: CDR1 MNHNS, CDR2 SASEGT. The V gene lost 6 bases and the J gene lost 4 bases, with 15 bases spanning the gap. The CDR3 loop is CASSPRHTFTGELFF. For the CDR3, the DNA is TGTGCCAGCAGCCCAAGGCACACCTTCACCGGGGAGCTGTTTTTT.

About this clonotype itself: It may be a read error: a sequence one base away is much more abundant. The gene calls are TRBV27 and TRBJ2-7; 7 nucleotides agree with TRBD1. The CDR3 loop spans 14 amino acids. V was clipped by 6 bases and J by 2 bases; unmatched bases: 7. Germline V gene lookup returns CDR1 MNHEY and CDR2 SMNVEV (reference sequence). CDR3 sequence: CASSSGQRPYEQYF. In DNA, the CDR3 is TGTGCCAGCAGCTCGGGACAGCGCCCCTACGAGCAGTACTTC.

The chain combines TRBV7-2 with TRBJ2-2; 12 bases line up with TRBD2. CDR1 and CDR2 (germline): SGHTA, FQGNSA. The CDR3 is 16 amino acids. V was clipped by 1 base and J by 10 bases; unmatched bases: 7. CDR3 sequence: CASSLGTSGIWEELFF. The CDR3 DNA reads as TGTGCCAGCAGCTTAGGGACTAGCGGGATCTGGGAGGAGCTGTTTTTT.

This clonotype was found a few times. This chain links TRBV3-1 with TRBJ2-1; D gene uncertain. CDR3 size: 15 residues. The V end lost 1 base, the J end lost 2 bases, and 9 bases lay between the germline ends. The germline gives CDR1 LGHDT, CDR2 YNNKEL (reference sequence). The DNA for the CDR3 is TGTGCCAGCAGCCAAGGGTGGGTCGCCTACAATGAGCAGTTCTTC. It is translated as CASSQGWVAYNEQFF.

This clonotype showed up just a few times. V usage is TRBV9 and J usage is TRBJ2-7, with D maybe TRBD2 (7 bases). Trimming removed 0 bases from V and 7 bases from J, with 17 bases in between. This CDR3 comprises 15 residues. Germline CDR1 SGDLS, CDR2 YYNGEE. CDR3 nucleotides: TGTGCCAGCAGCGTAGCTCCACAGGGCGGGGGAGAGCAGTACTTC. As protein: CASSVAPQGGGEQYF.

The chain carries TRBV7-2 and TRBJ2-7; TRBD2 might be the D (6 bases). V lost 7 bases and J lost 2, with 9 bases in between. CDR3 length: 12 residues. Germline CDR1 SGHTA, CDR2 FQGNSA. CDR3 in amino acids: CASNRGTYEQYF. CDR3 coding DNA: TGTGCCAGCAACCGGGGGACCTACGAGCAGTACTTC. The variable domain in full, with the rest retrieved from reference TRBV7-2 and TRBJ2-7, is GAGVSQSPSNKVTEKGKDVELRCDPISGHTALYWYRQSLGQGLEFLIYFQGNSAPDKSGLPSDRFSAERTGGSVSTLTIQRTQQEDSAVYLCASNRGTYEQYFGPGTRLTVT.

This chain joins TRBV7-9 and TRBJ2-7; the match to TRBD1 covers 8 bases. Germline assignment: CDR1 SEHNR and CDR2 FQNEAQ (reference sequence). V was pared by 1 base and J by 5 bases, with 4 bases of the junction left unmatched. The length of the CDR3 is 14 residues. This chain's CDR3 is CASSLGTGLDEQYF. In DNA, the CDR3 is TGTGCCAGCAGCTTAGGGACAGGGTTGGACGAGCAGTACTTC.

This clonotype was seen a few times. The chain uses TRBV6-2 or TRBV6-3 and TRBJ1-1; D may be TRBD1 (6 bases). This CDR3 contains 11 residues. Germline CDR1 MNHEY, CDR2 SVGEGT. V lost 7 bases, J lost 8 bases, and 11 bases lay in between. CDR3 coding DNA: TGTGCCAGCAAGGATGGGACAGAAGCTTTCTTT. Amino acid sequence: CASKDGTEAFF.

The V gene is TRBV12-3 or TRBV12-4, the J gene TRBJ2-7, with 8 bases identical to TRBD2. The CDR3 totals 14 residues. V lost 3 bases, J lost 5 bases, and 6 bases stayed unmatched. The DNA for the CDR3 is TGTGCCAGCAGTTTCTCGGGAGGGCCTCACGAGCAGTACTTC. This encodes CASSFSGGPHEQYF.

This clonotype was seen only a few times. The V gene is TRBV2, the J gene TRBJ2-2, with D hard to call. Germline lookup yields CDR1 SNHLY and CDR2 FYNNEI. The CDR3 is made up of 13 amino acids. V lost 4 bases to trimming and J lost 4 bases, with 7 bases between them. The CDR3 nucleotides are TGTGCCAGCAGTGTGAAAGCCACCGGGGAGCTGTTTTTT. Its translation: CASSVKATGELFF.

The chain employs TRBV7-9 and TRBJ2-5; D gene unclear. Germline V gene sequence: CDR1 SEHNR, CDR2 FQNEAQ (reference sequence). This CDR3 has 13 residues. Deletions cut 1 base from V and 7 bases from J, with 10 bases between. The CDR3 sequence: CASSLGYRATQYF. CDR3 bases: TGTGCCAGCAGCTTAGGCTATAGGGCGACCCAGTACTTC.

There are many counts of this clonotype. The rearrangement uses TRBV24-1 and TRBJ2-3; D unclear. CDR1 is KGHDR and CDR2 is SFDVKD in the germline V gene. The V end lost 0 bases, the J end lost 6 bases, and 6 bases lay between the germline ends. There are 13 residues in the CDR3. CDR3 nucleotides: TGTGCCACCAGTGATTTGGAGTTGGATACGCAGTATTTT. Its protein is CATSDLELDTQYF.

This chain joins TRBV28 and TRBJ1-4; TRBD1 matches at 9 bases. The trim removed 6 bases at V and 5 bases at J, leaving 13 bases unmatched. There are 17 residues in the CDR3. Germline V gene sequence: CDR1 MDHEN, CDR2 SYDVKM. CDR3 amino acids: CASSRYTGGNGNEKLFF. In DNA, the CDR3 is TGTGCCAGCAGCAGATATACAGGGGGCAATGGGAATGAAAAACTGTTTTTT.

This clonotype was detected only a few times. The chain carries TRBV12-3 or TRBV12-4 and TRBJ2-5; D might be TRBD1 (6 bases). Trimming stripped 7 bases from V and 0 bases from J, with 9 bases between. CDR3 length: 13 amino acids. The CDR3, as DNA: TGTGCCAGCACCGGGGACAACCAAGAGACCCAGTACTTC. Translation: CASTGDNQETQYF.

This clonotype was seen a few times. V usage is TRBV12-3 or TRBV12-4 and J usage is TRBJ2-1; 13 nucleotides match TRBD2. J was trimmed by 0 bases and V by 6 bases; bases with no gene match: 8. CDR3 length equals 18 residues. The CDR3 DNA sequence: TGTGCCAGCAGAGGACTAGCGGGAGAGATGAGCTCCTACAATGAGCAGTTCTTC. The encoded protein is CASRGLAGEMSSYNEQFF.

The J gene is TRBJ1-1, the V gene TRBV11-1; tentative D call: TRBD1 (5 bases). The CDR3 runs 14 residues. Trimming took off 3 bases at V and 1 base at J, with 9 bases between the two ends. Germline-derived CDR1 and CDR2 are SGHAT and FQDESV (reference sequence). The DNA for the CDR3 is TGTGCCAGCAGCTTGACAGATCAGAACACTGAAGCTTTCTTT. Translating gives CASSLTDQNTEAFF.